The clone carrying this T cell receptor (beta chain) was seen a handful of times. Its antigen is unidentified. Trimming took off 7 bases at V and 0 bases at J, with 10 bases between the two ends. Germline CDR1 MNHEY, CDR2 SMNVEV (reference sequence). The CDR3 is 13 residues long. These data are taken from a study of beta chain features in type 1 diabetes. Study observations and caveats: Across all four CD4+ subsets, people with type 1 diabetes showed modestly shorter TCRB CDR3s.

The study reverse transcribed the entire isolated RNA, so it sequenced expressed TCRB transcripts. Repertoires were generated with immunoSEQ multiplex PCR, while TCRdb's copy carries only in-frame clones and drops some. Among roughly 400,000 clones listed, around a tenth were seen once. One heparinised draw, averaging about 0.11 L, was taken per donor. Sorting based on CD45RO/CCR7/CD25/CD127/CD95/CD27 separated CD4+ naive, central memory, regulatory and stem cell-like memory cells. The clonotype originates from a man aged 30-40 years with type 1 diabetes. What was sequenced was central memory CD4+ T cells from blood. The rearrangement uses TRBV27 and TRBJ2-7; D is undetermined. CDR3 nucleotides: TGTGCCAGCACCCCACGACACTCCTACGAGCAGTACTTC. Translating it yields CASTPRHSYEQYF.